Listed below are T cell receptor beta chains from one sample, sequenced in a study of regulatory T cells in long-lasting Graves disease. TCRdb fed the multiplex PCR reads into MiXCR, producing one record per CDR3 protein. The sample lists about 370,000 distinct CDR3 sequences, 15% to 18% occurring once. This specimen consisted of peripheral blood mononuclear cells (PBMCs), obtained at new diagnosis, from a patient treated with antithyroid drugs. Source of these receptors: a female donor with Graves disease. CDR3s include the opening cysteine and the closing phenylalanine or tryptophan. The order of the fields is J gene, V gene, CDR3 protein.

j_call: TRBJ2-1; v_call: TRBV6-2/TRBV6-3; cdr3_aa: CASSLTSEGYNEQFF
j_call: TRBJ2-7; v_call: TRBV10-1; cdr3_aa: CASSDPGQGATYEQYF
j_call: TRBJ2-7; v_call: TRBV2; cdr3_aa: CASSGTTSSYEQYF
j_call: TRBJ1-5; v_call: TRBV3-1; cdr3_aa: CASSQGTVDQPQHF
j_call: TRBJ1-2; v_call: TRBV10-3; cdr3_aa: CAISETGPPNGYTF
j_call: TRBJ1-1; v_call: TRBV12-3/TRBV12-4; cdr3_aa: CASLLRGMNTEAFF
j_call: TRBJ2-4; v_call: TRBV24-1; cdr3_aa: CATSDLLPDSGLDENIQYF
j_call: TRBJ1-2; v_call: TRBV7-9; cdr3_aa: CASSPPRVGGYTF
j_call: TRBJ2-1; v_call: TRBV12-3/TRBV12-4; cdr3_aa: CASSLFAGGSYNEQFF
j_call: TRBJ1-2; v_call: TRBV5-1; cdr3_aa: CASSLGAPGSIGYTF
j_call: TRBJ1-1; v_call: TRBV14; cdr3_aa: CASSQVRRKNTEAFF
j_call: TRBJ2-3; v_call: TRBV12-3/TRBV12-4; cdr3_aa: CASSLPPAGGLDTQYF
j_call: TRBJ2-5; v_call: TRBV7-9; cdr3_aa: CASSSTGDQETQYF
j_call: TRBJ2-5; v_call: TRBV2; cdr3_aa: CASSVQTQYF
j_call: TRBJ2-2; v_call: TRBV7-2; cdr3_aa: CASRATANTGELFF
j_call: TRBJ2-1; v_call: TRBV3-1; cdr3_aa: CASNQAWYVSAREQFF
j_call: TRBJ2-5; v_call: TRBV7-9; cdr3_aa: CASSRGSGDQETQYF
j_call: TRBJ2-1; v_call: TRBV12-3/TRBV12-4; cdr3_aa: CASTSGRPSSYNEQFF
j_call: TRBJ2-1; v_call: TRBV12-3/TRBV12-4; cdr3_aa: CASSRDRQGVNSYNEQFF
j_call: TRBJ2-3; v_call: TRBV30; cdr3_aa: CAWSVQGDTQYF
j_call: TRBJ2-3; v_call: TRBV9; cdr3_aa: CASSARGQTSTDTQYF
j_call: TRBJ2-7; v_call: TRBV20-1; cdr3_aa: CSARDLGSSYEQYF
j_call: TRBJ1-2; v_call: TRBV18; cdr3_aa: CASRAAGLDYTF
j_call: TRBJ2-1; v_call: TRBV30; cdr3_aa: CAWSIGTDNEQFF
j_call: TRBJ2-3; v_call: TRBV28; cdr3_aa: CASRLLDRSTDTQYF
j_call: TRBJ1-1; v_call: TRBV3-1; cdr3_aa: CASSPRQESNTEAFF
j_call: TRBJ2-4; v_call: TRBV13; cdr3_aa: CAGSPDFGTGSVKNIQYF
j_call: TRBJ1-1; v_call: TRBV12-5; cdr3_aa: CASGLGGSNTEAFF
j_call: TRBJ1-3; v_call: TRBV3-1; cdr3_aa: CASSPLTGERVSGNTIYF
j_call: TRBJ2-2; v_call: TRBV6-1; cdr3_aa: CTAATPAGGPGGLFF
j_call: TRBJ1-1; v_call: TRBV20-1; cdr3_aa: CSASGGETEAFF
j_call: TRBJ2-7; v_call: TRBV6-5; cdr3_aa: CASSYSNMASGYEQYF
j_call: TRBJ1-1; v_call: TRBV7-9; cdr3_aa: CASSDTGGSEAFF
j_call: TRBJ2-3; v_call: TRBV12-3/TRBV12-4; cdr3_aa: CASSFLRNVLAGSTDTQYF
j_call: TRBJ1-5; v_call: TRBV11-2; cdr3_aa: CASSLRGHQPQHF
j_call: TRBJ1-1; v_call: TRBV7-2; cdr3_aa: CASSDHHTEAFF
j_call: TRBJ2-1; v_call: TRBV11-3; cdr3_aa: CASSLGPTRNEQFF
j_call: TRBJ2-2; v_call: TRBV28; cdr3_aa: CASSFTPENTGELFF
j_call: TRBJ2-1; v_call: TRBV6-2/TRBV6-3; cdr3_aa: CASSYALAGGWGVNEQFF
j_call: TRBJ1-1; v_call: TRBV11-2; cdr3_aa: CASTPISQGANTEAFF
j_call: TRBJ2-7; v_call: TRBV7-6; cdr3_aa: CASSHRDSSVEQYF
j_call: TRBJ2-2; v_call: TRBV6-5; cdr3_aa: CASSYFYHRGDTGELFF
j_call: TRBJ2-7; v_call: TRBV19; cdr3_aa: CASSSFPKRSYEQYF
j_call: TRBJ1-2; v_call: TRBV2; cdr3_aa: CASSELNSHYGYTF
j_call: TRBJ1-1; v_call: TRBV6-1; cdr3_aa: CASIDRGRVTEAFF
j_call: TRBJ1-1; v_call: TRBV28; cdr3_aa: CASSLDRGYLDTEAFF